The rows below give T cell receptor beta chains drawn from one sample of a study of blood T cell repertoires in COVID-19. Generated by immunoSEQ multiplex PCR, the TCRdb table keeps only in-frame clones and is missing some. The sample carries some 280,000 clones, roughly 88% recorded once. The source material was peripheral blood. The receptors derive from a woman in her 30s with active or convalescent COVID-19. Each CDR3 is given with its conserved first and last residue. D genes are given only for firm matches. Rows may omit the clone size; those that give it use once, few, many or a size class.

V	D	J	size	DNA	CDR3
TRBV15	-	TRBJ2-5	-	TGTGCCACCAGCAGACCCTTGGAGACCCAGTACTTC	CATSRPLETQYF
TRBV29-1	-	TRBJ2-3	-	TGCAGCGTTGAATGGCCGGGGGGCACAGATACGCAGTATTTT	CSVEWPGGTDTQYF
TRBV6-6	-	TRBJ1-3	-	TGTGCCAGCAGCCAACAGGGTCAAGGAAACACCATATATTTT	CASSQQGQGNTIYF
TRBV5-4	TRBD1	TRBJ2-1	-	TGTGCCAGCAGCTCGGGGGCTGGGACAGGGTATAATGAGCAGTTCTTC	CASSSGAGTGYNEQFF
TRBV11-2	-	TRBJ1-1	once	TGTGCCAGCAGCCGGGAACGGGACACTGAAGCTTTCTTT	CASSRERDTEAFF
TRBV4-2	-	TRBJ1-2	-	TGTGCCAGCAGCCAAGATCTAGGCAGCCCTAACTATGGCTACACCTTC	CASSQDLGSPNYGYTF
TRBV30	-	TRBJ1-1	-	TGTGCCGTCGTAAGCTTGAACACTGAAGCTTTCTTT	CAVVSLNTEAFF
TRBV7-2	TRBD1	TRBJ1-2	once	TGTGCCAGCAGCCTCGGGACAGGCGGCTACACCTTC	CASSLGTGGYTF
TRBV30	TRBD1	TRBJ2-1	-	TGTGCCTGGAGTGGGACAGGGAATACTGAGCAGTTCTTC	CAWSGTGNTEQFF
TRBV7-9	TRBD2	TRBJ2-7	-	TGTGCCAGCAGACCCTTGGGAGGGACCCCCTACGAGCAGTACTTC	CASRPLGGTPYEQYF
TRBV28	TRBD1	TRBJ1-2	-	TGTGCCAGCAGGCCGAATCGGGACAGTTTAGGTGGCTACACCTTC	CASRPNRDSLGGYTF
TRBV6-6	-	TRBJ1-6	-	TGTGCCAGCAGTAGGGATCGGGGATTCAACTCACCCCTCCACTTT	CASSRDRGFNSPLHF
TRBV7-2	-	TRBJ2-5	few	TGTGCCAGCAGCCCCCCCACAGGATACGAGACCCAGTACTTC	CASSPPTGYETQYF
TRBV6-5	-	TRBJ1-1	-	TGTGCCACCTTTGAGTTTGCGGACACTGAAGCTTTCTTT	CATFEFADTEAFF
TRBV6-5	TRBD1	TRBJ1-1	-	TGTGCCAGCAGTTCACGACAGGGTGCAGCTTTCTTT	CASSSRQGAAFF
TRBV7-6	TRBD2	TRBJ2-1	-	TGTGCCAGCAGCTCCGAACCCGGGACTAGCGGGGGGGCCAGATACTCGTTCTTC	CASSSEPGTSGGARYSFF
TRBV5-1	-	TRBJ2-3	-	TGCGCCAGCAGCTTGGTAAGGGGTGCGGAGCACACAGATACGCAGTATTTT	CASSLVRGAEHTDTQYF
TRBV4-3	TRBD2	TRBJ2-3	-	TGCGCCAGCAGCCAAGCGGGGGGGTCAGATACGCAGTATTTT	CASSQAGGSDTQYF
TRBV5-5	TRBD1	TRBJ1-2	-	TGTGCCAGCAGCCTGGCCGGGACAGGGCGGTTAGGAGAGGGTGGCTACACCTTC	CASSLAGTGRLGEGGYTF
TRBV27	-	TRBJ2-7	-	TGTGCCAGCAGCCGGACAGCCCCCCAAGGGGTCTACGAGCAGTACTTC	CASSRTAPQGVYEQYF
TRBV20-1	-	TRBJ2-1	-	TGCAGTGCCTCCCCCGGGGATGAGCAGTTCTTC	CSASPGDEQFF
TRBV19	-	TRBJ1-2	-	TGTGCCAGTGAACTCAGGGGAGATGGCTACACCTTC	CASELRGDGYTF
TRBV27	TRBD2	TRBJ2-5	-	TGTGCCAGCAGTCGTACTAGCGGGGGGGCCGGGGGAGAGACCCAGTACTTC	CASSRTSGGAGGETQYF
TRBV5-1	TRBD1	TRBJ2-2	-	TGCGCCAGCAGCTTGGCGCCGGGACAGGTTCCCTTGAACACCGGGGAGCTGTTTTTT	CASSLAPGQVPLNTGELFF
TRBV7-3	TRBD2	TRBJ2-3	-	TGTGCCAGCAGCGAGACTAGCGGGGGCACAGATACGCAGTATTTT	CASSETSGGTDTQYF
TRBV5-5	-	TRBJ2-4	-	TGTGCCAGCAGCTTGTTAGGGGGAGAAAACATTCAGTACTTC	CASSLLGGENIQYF
TRBV6-4	TRBD2	TRBJ2-5	-	TGTGCCAGCAACCGGGACTACAGACAAGAGACCCAGTACTTC	CASNRDYRQETQYF
TRBV6-6	TRBD2	TRBJ2-7	-	TGTGCCAGCAGACCTTCTAGCGGGGGGCACGAGCAGTACTTC	CASRPSSGGHEQYF
TRBV7-7	TRBD2	TRBJ2-1	-	TGTGCTAGCAGCTTGGACATACTAGCGAATGAGCAGTTCTTC	CASSLDILANEQFF
TRBV28	TRBD1	TRBJ2-7	-	TGTGCCATCCGACAGGGGGCTTTGGGCGAGCAGTACTTC	CAIRQGALGEQYF
TRBV6-5	-	TRBJ2-2	-	TGTGCCAGCAGTATGGTCATCGGCGGGGAGCTGTTTTTT	CASSMVIGGELFF
TRBV27	TRBD1	TRBJ1-6	-	TGTGCCAGCAGCTTATACCCGACAGGGAACTACCACTTT	CASSLYPTGNYHF
TRBV7-6	-	TRBJ2-7	-	TGTGCCAGCAGCTCGGAGCAATACGAGCAGTACTTC	CASSSEQYEQYF
TRBV18	TRBD2	TRBJ2-4	once	TGTGCCAGCTCACCTACTAGCGGGGCCATTCAGTACTTC	CASSPTSGAIQYF
TRBV28	-	TRBJ1-2	-	TGTGCCAGCAGTCAAGGCGGGAACTATGGCTACACCTTC	CASSQGGNYGYTF
TRBV18	-	TRBJ1-3	once	TGTGCCAGCTCACGGGCGGACAGTGGCCTCTCGACTGGAAACACCATATATTTT	CASSRADSGLSTGNTIYF
TRBV5-4	-	TRBJ2-6	-	TGTGCCAGCAGCTTGAAGAACAGGGTACTTGCACGTGGGGCCAACGTCCTGACTTTC	CASSLKNRVLARGANVLTF
TRBV20-1	-	TRBJ1-1	few	TGCAGTGCTAGTTTCAGATTGAACACTGAAGCTTTCTTT	CSASFRLNTEAFF
TRBV7-2	TRBD2	TRBJ2-3	-	TGTGCCAGCAGCTTAGCGCTAGCGGGGGGGGCAGATACGCAGTATTTT	CASSLALAGGADTQYF
TRBV6-6	TRBD1	TRBJ2-3	-	TGTGCCAGCAGCCGGGGACAGGGTCCAGATACGCAGTATTTT	CASSRGQGPDTQYF
TRBV29-1	-	TRBJ1-1	-	TGCAGCGGACTGACAGGCCCGAACACTGAAGCTTTCTTT	CSGLTGPNTEAFF
TRBV27	TRBD2	TRBJ2-7	-	TGTGCCAGCAGTCCCCCGGAGCGGGGGCGTAGGGAGCAGTACTTC	CASSPPERGRREQYF
TRBV3-1/TRBV3-2	TRBD2	TRBJ2-1	-	TGTGCCAGCAGCAAACTAGCGGGGACCTACAATGAGCAGTTCTTC	CASSKLAGTYNEQFF
TRBV6-5	TRBD1	TRBJ2-3	-	TGTGCCAGCAGTTGGGGGACAGGGGGTACAGATACGCAGTATTTT	CASSWGTGGTDTQYF
TRBV28	TRBD2	TRBJ2-3	-	TGTGCCACCGGGAGCGGGGGGGGCACAGATACGCAGTATTTT	CATGSGGGTDTQYF
TRBV29-1	TRBD2	TRBJ2-5	-	TGCAGCGTTGCGGTCGCGGGGGGGCCGTGGCACCAGGGAGAGACCCAGTACTTC	CSVAVAGGPWHQGETQYF
TRBV5-1	-	TRBJ2-2	-	TGCGCCAGCAGCCCGGACGGGGTCTCCGGGGAGCTGTTTTTT	CASSPDGVSGELFF
TRBV5-1	-	TRBJ1-1	-	TGCGCCAGCAGCTTGGGGGACACGAACACTGAAGCTTTCTTT	CASSLGDTNTEAFF
TRBV18	-	TRBJ2-7	-	TGTGCCAGCTCAGAACCAGTTTTGCCCTACGAGCAGTACTTC	CASSEPVLPYEQYF
TRBV7-8	TRBD2	TRBJ2-3	-	TGTGCCAGCAGCTTAGGGACTAGCGGGGGGAGAAGCGCAGATACGCAGTATTTT	CASSLGTSGGRSADTQYF
TRBV7-3	-	TRBJ1-2	-	TGTGCCAGCAGCCCTCAGGGCGGACCTAACTATGGCTACACCTTC	CASSPQGGPNYGYTF
TRBV3-1/TRBV3-2	-	TRBJ1-1	-	TGTGCCAGCAGCCAAGATAAGGGACAGAACACTGAAGCTTTCTTT	CASSQDKGQNTEAFF